The 27 T cell receptor beta chains listed next were all sequenced from one sample in a study of molecular identifiers for immune sequencing clone quantification. TCRdb recomputed calls from the PCR reads with MiXCR, one row per CDR3 protein. The sample includes about 630,000 distinct CDR3 sequences, 25% seen only once; the top ten take roughly 0.83%. Sequencing was performed on naive CD8+ T cells from blood, with Jurkat cell RNA spiked in. Subset meaning: FACS-sorted CD8+CD4-CCR7+CD45RA+ naive T cells. These receptors all stem from a human donor in good health. Some libraries in this study had Jurkat cell RNA spiked in.

This sequence joins TRBV5-6 and TRBJ2-5; D is possibly TRBD2 (6 bases). Germline V lookup: CDR1 SGHDT, CDR2 YYEEEE. Trimming left V 1 base short and J 7 bases short, with 20 bases between. The CDR3 totals 16 residues. The CDR3 region is CASSLLGLAAFATQYF. CDR3 sequence (DNA): TGTGCCAGCAGCTTGCTTGGGTTAGCGGCTTTCGCGACCCAGTACTTC.

The V gene is TRBV4-3, the J gene TRBJ2-2; D not certain. This CDR3 is 16 amino acids long. Trimming pared 0 bases from V and 5 bases from J, leaving 13 bases between. Per germline, CDR1 LGHNA and CDR2 YSLEER. CDR3 bases: TGCGCCAGCAGCCAAGATCGTCTAGGCGGTACCGGGGAGCTGTTTTTT. It yields the protein CASSQDRLGGTGELFF.

With regard to this clonotype: This is likely a read error, given that the CDR3 carries no conserved phenylalanine or tryptophan at its end. J is TRBJ2-4 and V is TRBV4-3; D gene uncertain. Germline-derived CDR1 and CDR2 are LGHNA and YSLEER. The CDR3 has 14 residues. V shed 0 bases and J shed 0 bases, with 3 bases lying between them. The CDR3 loop is CASSQELAKNIQYS. The CDR3, as DNA: TGCGCCAGCAGCCAAGAACTAGCCAAAAACATTCAGTACTCC.

At least ten counts were recorded for this clonotype. The genes are TRBV19 and TRBJ2-3, with unresolved D. Trimming left V 4 bases short and J 0 bases short, with 14 bases between. The CDR3 is 16 amino acids. Germline V gene sequence: CDR1 LNHDA, CDR2 SQIVND (reference sequence). The CDR3 spells CASSTPRQASTDTQYF. In DNA form, the CDR3 reads TGTGCCAGTAGTACCCCCCGGCAGGCAAGCACAGATACGCAGTATTTT.

In its sample, this clonotype was seen once. A much larger clone lies one base from this, so it may be a read error. The CDR3 ends on some other residue instead of the conserved phenylalanine or tryptophan, so this is likely a read error. This chain's CDR3 is CASSPRMTYEQYI. CDR3 coding DNA: TGTGCCAGCAGCCCCCGGATGACCTACGAGCAGTACATC. This rearrangement joins TRBV3-1 to TRBJ2-7; D gene unclear. The ends were cut back, 4 bases at V and 2 bases at J, with 9 bases in the middle. The V gene's germline CDR1 is LGHDT and CDR2 YNNKEL (reference sequence). The CDR3 contains 13 residues.

There are many counts of this clonotype. The chain employs TRBV7-9 and TRBJ2-2, with TRBD1 as a possible D gene (5 bases). The CDR3 spans 15 residues. Germline V lookup: CDR1 SEHNR, CDR2 FQNEAQ (reference sequence). V gave up 8 bases and J gave up 5 bases, with 18 bases separating them. This chain's CDR3 is CASGETRVRTGELFF. CDR3 nucleotide sequence: TGTGCCAGCGGAGAAACCAGGGTACGGACCGGGGAGCTGTTTTTT.

This clonotype was seen repeatedly, ten times or more. The V and J genes are TRBV7-9 and TRBJ2-7; TRBD2 is a possible D gene (5 bases). With 4 bases removed from V and 5 bases from J, the gap between germline ends came to 9 bases. Germline V CDR1 and CDR2: SEHNR, FQNEAQ (reference sequence). CDR3 length: 12 amino acids. CDR3 sequence: CASSSSRDEQYF. The CDR3, as DNA: TGTGCCAGCAGCTCTAGCCGTGACGAGCAGTACTTC.

This clonotype has a single count. The conserved phenylalanine or tryptophan normally closing the CDR3 is absent here, so this likely arose from a read error. V usage is TRBV20-1 and J usage is TRBJ2-7; D is uncertain. This CDR3 is built from 13 residues. Trimming took 6 bases from V and 5 from J, leaving 17 bases between them. The germline gives CDR1 DFQATT, CDR2 SNEGSKA (reference sequence). Here the CDR3 DNA reads TGCAGTGCAAAGCCCGGGTCTCCCCACGAGCAGTACCTC. Encoded protein: CSAKPGSPHEQYL.

This clonotype has at least ten counts. The rearrangement links TRBV24-1 to TRBJ2-3; TRBD1 is a possible D gene (5 bases). V was clipped by 1 base and J by 2 bases, with 18 bases between them. The CDR3 extends over 18 amino acids. Germline V gene data show CDR1 as KGHDR and CDR2 as SFDVKD. The chain's CDR3 is CATSDFGSHDSATDTQYF. CDR3 in DNA: TGTGCCACCAGTGATTTTGGCTCTCACGACAGCGCCACAGATACGCAGTATTTT.

Ten or more counts support this clonotype. The chain joins TRBV27 to TRBJ1-5; D remains ambiguous. V dropped 2 bases and J dropped 1 base, with 12 bases sitting between them. Germline CDR1 and CDR2: MNHEY and SMNVEV (reference sequence). This CDR3 is built from 16 residues. CDR3 sequence: CASSLGPGLSNQPQHF. The CDR3 DNA sequence: TGTGCCAGCAGTTTAGGTCCGGGGTTGAGCAATCAGCCCCAGCATTTT.

This clonotype was recorded a few times. This chain connects TRBV19 to TRBJ1-5; D remains ambiguous. CDR1 and CDR2 from the germline V gene are LNHDA and SQIVND (reference sequence). Trimming stripped 3 bases from V and 4 bases from J, with 7 bases between. The CDR3 sequence is 13 residues long. CDR3 nucleotide sequence: TGTGCCAGTAGTATGTCTGGGAATCAGCCCCAGCATTTT. Amino acid sequence: CASSMSGNQPQHF. The full variable domain, completed using reference TRBV19 and TRBJ1-5, is DGGITQSPKYLFRKEGQNVTLSCEQNLNHDAMYWYRQDPGQGLRLIYYSQIVNDFQKGDIAEGYSVSREKKESFPLTVTSAQKNPTAFYLCASSMSGNQPQHFGDGTRLSIL.

Points on this clonotype: This clone may be a read error of a much larger clone one base away. This sequence joins TRBV12-3 or TRBV12-4 and TRBJ1-5, with D perhaps TRBD1 (6 bases). V lost 4 bases and J lost 2, with 18 bases in between. The CDR3 spans 17 residues. CDR3 sequence: CASSSPGDTLGNQPQHF. The CDR3, as DNA: TGTGCCAGCAGTTCCCCAGGGGACACACTAGGCAATCAGCCCCAGCATTTT.

This clonotype appeared a few times. The CDR3: CASSLRTDSNYGYTF. CDR3 DNA sequence: TGTGCCAGCAGTTTACGGACTGACTCTAACTATGGCTACACCTTC. V gene TRBV27 combines with J gene TRBJ1-2; no firm D call. Germline CDR1 MNHEY, CDR2 SMNVEV (reference sequence). V lost 2 bases and J lost 0, with 10 bases in between. The CDR3 consists of 15 residues.

This chain joins TRBV16 and TRBJ2-5; no definite D call. Germline V gene lookup returns CDR1 KGHSY and CDR2 FQNENV. Trimming removed 0 bases at V and 5 bases at J, with 4 bases between. This CDR3 spans 12 amino acids. CDR3 sequence: CASSQSGETQYF. In DNA form, the CDR3 reads TGTGCCAGCAGCCAATCGGGGGAGACCCAGTACTTC.

The rearrangement links TRBV9 to TRBJ2-5; 9 bases are a match to TRBD1. There are 19 residues in the CDR3. V was pared by 3 bases and J by 2 bases, with 17 bases of the junction left unmatched. CDR1 is SGDLS and CDR2 is YYNGEE in the germline V gene. The CDR3 sequence is CASSEHPGQGVGLQETQYF. The CDR3 nucleotides are TGTGCCAGCAGCGAACACCCGGGACAGGGAGTGGGCCTGCAAGAGACCCAGTACTTC.

Turning to this clonotype: This CDR3 fails to terminate in the conserved phenylalanine or tryptophan, so it likely reflects a read error. The chain recombines TRBV6-1 with TRBJ1-1; TRBD1 aligns across 8 bases. The V gene's germline CDR1 is MNHNS and CDR2 SASEGT. The CDR3 length is 13 residues. V shed 6 bases and J 5 bases; nucleotides not matched to a gene: 5. The CDR3 is CASRDRVRTEAFL. CDR3 DNA: TGTGCCAGCAGGGACAGGGTAAGGACTGAAGCTTTCCTT.

This clonotype has at least ten counts. V is TRBV7-2 and J is TRBJ2-7; possible D gene TRBD2, 7 bases. CDR3 length equals 14 residues. Germline CDR1 and CDR2: SGHTA and FQGNSA. The ends were cut back, 6 bases at V and 3 bases at J, with 15 bases in the middle. CDR3 sequence (DNA): TGTGCCAGCAGTGGGGGGGGGCCCAGCTACGAGCAGTACTTC. Translated: CASSGGGPSYEQYF.

This clonotype was found many times. The chain carries TRBV7-2 and TRBJ2-4, with D perhaps assigned TRBD1 or TRBD2 (5 bases each). This CDR3 has 13 amino acids. V shed 4 bases and J shed 4 bases, with 8 bases lying between them. Germline CDR1 and CDR2: SGHTA and FQGNSA. CDR3 DNA: TGTGCCAGCAGCTGGGACCAGAAAAACATTCAGTACTTC. It encodes CASSWDQKNIQYF. Using reference TRBV7-2 and TRBJ2-4 for the parts outside the CDR3, the full variable domain is GAGVSQSPSNKVTEKGKDVELRCDPISGHTALYWYRQSLGQGLEFLIYFQGNSAPDKSGLPSDRFSAERTGGSVSTLTIQRTQQEDSAVYLCASSWDQKNIQYFGAGTRLSVL.

The rearrangement links TRBV4-1 to TRBJ1-1; D unresolved. The germline CDR1 and CDR2 sequences are MGHRA and YSYEKL. Between the trimmed V and J ends, which lost 0 bases and 0 bases, there was a span of 14 bases. The CDR3 totals 17 residues. The CDR3 sequence: CASSQDPLNRMNTEAFF. The DNA for the CDR3 is TGCGCCAGCAGCCAAGATCCCCTCAACCGCATGAACACTGAAGCTTTCTTT.

The CDR3 protein is CASTTAGGNEQFF. The DNA for the CDR3 is TGTGCCAGCACCACCGCAGGGGGCAATGAGCAGTTCTTC. The chain carries TRBV7-9 and TRBJ2-1, with 7 nucleotides matching TRBD1. Trimming at V came to 7 bases and at J to 6 bases, leaving 6 bases not matched to a gene. Germline CDR1 reads SEHNR; CDR2 reads FQNEAQ (reference sequence). This CDR3 region has 13 residues.

The rearrangement uses TRBV19 and TRBJ2-2, with 10 bases that match TRBD1. The junction had 4 bases not matched to a gene; V was cut back by 3 bases and J by 3 bases. Germline V gene sequence: CDR1 LNHDA, CDR2 SQIVND (reference sequence). CDR3 length: 16 amino acids. CDR3 loop: CASSMTGGRDTGELFF. CDR3 sequence (DNA): TGTGCCAGTAGTATGACAGGGGGCCGAGACACCGGGGAGCTGTTTTTT.

This clonotype occurred many times. This chain uses TRBV28 with TRBJ1-1; D uncertain. The V gene's germline CDR1 is MDHEN and CDR2 SYDVKM. The CDR3 sequence is 14 residues long. With 2 bases removed from V and 3 bases from J, the gap between germline ends came to 10 bases. In nucleotides, the CDR3 is TGTGCCAGCAGTTTAGTACAGCTATACACTGAAGCTTTCTTT. This codes for CASSLVQLYTEAFF.

The chain couples TRBV3-1 to TRBJ1-1; D not resolved. The V end lost 4 bases, the J end lost 0 bases, and 12 bases lay between the germline ends. Germline CDR1 reads LGHDT; CDR2 reads YNNKEL (reference sequence). The CDR3 is 15 amino acids. The CDR3 reads CASSRPDGLNTEAFF. The CDR3 DNA reads TGTGCCAGCAGCCGACCGGACGGACTGAACACTGAAGCTTTCTTT. Full variable domain (outside the CDR3, taken from reference TRBV3-1 and TRBJ1-1): DTAVSQTPKYLVTQMGNDKSIKCEQNLGHDTMYWYKQDSKKFLKIMFSYNNKELIINETVPNRFSPKSPDKAHLNLHINSLELGDSAVYFCASSRPDGLNTEAFFGQGTRLTVV.

Notes on this clonotype: This may come from a read error, since a much larger clone is one base off. As DNA, the CDR3 is TGTGTCAGCAGCGTAGCTGAAGGGCCCTCCTACGAGCAGTACTTC. Protein sequence: CVSSVAEGPSYEQYF. The chain is built from TRBV9 and TRBJ2-7; no clear D gene. Germline V lookup: CDR1 SGDLS, CDR2 YYNGEE. The CDR3 runs to 15 residues.

Many counts were recorded for this clonotype. This chain uses TRBV7-3 with TRBJ1-1, with D unclear. Germline V gene lookup returns CDR1 SGHTA and CDR2 FQGTGA. V was pared by 2 bases and J by 1 base, with 5 bases between. The CDR3 spans 13 residues. The CDR3 bases are TGTGCCAGCAGCTTATGGGCGAACACTGAAGCTTTCTTT. Protein: CASSLWANTEAFF.

Turning to this clonotype: With a much larger clone just one base away, this may be a read error. This CDR3 is missing its conserved last phenylalanine or tryptophan, likely due to a read error. This chain links TRBV12-3 or TRBV12-4 with TRBJ1-1; 8 bases are shared with TRBD1. The CDR3 runs 16 residues. The V segment lost 6 bases and the J segment 0 bases; nucleotides outside the gene matches: 9. The CDR3 DNA sequence: TGTGCCAGCAGCCCGATACCGACAGGGGTGAACACTGAAGCTTTCCTT. Amino acids: CASSPIPTGVNTEAFL.

A remark on this clonotype: Relative to the germline gene, one junction end is altered; a read error may explain this. V usage is TRBV10-3 and J usage is TRBJ2-3; 7 bases are shared with TRBD2. The germline V gene has CDR1 ENHRY and CDR2 SYGVKD. The CDR3 spans 15 residues. CDR3: CDISQSGGFTDTQYF. As DNA, the CDR3 is TGTGACATCAGTCAGTCGGGGGGTTTCACAGATACGCAGTATTTT.